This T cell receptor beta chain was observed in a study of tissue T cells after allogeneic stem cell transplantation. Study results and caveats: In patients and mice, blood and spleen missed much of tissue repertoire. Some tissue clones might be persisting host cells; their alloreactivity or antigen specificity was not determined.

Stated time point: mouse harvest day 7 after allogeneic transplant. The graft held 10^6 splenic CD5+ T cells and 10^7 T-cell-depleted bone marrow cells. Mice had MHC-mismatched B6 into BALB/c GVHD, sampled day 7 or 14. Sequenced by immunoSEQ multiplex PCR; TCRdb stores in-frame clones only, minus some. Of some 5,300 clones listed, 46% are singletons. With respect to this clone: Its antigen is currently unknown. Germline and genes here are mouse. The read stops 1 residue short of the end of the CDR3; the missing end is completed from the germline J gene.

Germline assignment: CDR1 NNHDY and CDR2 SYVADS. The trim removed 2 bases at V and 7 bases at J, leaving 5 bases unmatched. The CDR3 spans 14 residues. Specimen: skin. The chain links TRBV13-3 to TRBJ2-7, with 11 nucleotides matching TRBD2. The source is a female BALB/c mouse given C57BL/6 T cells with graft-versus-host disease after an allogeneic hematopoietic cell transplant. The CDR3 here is CASSENWGGREQYF. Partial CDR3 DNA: TGTGCCAGCAGTGAGAACTGGGGGGGCCGGGAACAGTAC.